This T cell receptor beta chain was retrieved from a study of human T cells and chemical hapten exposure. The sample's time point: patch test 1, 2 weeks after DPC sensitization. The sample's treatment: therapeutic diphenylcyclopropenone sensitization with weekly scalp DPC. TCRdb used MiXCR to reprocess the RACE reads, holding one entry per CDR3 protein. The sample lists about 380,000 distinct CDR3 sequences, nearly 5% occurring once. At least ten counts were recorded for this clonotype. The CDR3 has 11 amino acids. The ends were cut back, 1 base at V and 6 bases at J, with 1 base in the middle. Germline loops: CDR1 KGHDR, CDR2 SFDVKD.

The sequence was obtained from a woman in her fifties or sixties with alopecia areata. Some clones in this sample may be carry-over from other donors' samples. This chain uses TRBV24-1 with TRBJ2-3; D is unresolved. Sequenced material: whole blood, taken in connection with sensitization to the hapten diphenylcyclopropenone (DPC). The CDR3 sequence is CATSDFDTQYF. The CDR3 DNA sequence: TGTGCCACCAGTGATTTTGATACGCAGTATTTT.